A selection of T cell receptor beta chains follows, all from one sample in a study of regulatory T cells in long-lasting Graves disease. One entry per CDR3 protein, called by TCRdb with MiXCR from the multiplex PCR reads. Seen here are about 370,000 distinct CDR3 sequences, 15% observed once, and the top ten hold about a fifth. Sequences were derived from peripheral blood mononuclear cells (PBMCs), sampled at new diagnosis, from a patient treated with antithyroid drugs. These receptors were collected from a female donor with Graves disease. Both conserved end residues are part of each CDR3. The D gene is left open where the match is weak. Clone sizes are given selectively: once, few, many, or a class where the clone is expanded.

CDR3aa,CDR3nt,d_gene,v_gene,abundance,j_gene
CASSLRRDYTDTQYF,TGTGCCAGCAGCTTAAGGCGGGACTACACAGATACGCAGTATTTT,TRBD2,TRBV11-3,-,TRBJ2-3
CASSPTTGTGKYNEQFF,TGCGCCAGCAGCCCTACTACCGGGACAGGGAAATACAATGAGCAGTTCTTC,TRBD1,TRBV5-1,-,TRBJ2-1
CAITAAGTDTQYF,TGTGCCATCACCGCGGCGGGCACAGATACGCAGTATTTT,-,TRBV10-3,few,TRBJ2-3
CAWDYGGLAGGLQYF,TGTGCCTGGGACTACGGGGGACTAGCGGGAGGCCTCCAGTACTTC,TRBD2,TRBV30,many,TRBJ2-5
CASSPGRYYMNTEAFF,TGCGCCAGCAGCCCGGGCCGGTACTACATGAACACTGAAGCTTTCTTT,-,TRBV10-1,few,TRBJ1-1
CASRPERGMNTEAFF,TGTGCCAGCAGGCCGGAAAGGGGCATGAACACTGAAGCTTTCTTT,-,TRBV12-3/TRBV12-4,many,TRBJ1-1
CATSDSTGLASWEQFF,TGTGCCACCAGTGACTCCACGGGACTAGCATCGTGGGAGCAGTTCTTC,TRBD2,TRBV24-1,many,TRBJ2-1
CASSSVSGFGPYEQYF,TGTGCCAGCAGTTCCGTCTCAGGGTTTGGCCCCTACGAGCAGTACTTC,-,TRBV27,many,TRBJ2-7
CASSVDRADQPQHF,TGTGCCAGCAGTGTGGACAGGGCTGATCAGCCCCAGCATTTT,TRBD1,TRBV12-3/TRBV12-4,many,TRBJ1-5
CASSFDKARQETQYF,TGCGCCAGCAGCTTCGACAAGGCCCGCCAAGAGACCCAGTACTTC,-,TRBV5-1,-,TRBJ2-5
CASRGNGGGTEAFF,TGTGCCAGCAGGGGAAACGGGGGAGGCACTGAAGCTTTCTTT,-,TRBV28,many,TRBJ1-1
CSAGPAGDIQYF,TGTTCTGCGGGACCCGCAGGAGACATTCAGTACTTC,-,TRBV27,many,TRBJ2-4
CASSSDPEKLFF,TGTGCCAGCAGCTCAGATCCGGAAAAACTGTTTTTT,-,TRBV5-1,many,TRBJ1-4
CASTPSGFYEQYF,TGTGCCAGTACACCCTCAGGTTTCTACGAGCAGTACTTC,-,TRBV19,many,TRBJ2-7
CASSSPDGSGRRHNEQFF,TGTGCCAGCAGCTCACCGGACGGTAGCGGGAGGAGACACAATGAGCAGTTCTTC,TRBD2,TRBV7-2,many,TRBJ2-1
CASSFGDALNTEAFF,TGCGCCAGCAGCTTCGGGGACGCCTTGAACACTGAAGCTTTCTTT,-,TRBV5-1,many,TRBJ1-1
CSAARGQGSQPQHF,TGCAGTGCTGCCCGGGGACAGGGAAGTCAGCCCCAGCATTTT,TRBD1,TRBV20-1,few,TRBJ1-5
CASSYAGNQPQHF,TGTGCCAGCAGTTACGCAGGGAATCAGCCCCAGCATTTT,-,TRBV6-5,many,TRBJ1-5
CASSLSGGTASEKLFF,TGTGCCAGCAGTCTTTCTGGGGGGACAGCAAGTGAAAAACTGTTTTTT,TRBD1,TRBV28,-,TRBJ1-4
CASRFQGAGYEQYF,TGCGCCAGCAGATTCCAGGGGGCTGGCTACGAGCAGTACTTC,TRBD1,TRBV10-2,many,TRBJ2-7
CASSFQGARSNTEAFF,TGCGCCAGCAGCTTCCAGGGGGCTCGCTCGAACACTGAAGCTTTCTTT,TRBD1,TRBV5-1,many,TRBJ1-1
CASSSGAWADF,TGTGCCAGCAGCTCGGGAGCCTGGGCGGACTTC,-,TRBV7-2,many,TRBJ2-5
CASVDDRGYGEQFF,TGTGCCAGCGTAGATGACAGGGGGTATGGTGAGCAGTTCTTC,TRBD1,TRBV7-9,many,TRBJ2-1
CASSQPADTQYF,TGTGCCAGCAGCCAGCCGGCGGATACGCAGTATTTT,-,TRBV3-1,many,TRBJ2-3
CSAGTTGAF,TGCAGTGCTGGGACCACAGGAGCCTTC,-,TRBV20-1,-,TRBJ1-2
CASSGGIHEQYF,TGTGCCAGCAGTGGCGGGATCCACGAGCAGTACTTC,-,TRBV2,many,TRBJ2-7
CASSQEEGNIQYF,TGTGCCAGCAGCCAAGAGGAGGGGAACATTCAGTACTTC,-,TRBV3-1,-,TRBJ2-4
CASSPGLAGGINTQYF,TGTGCCAGCAGCCCGGGACTAGCGGGAGGTATAAATACGCAGTATTTT,TRBD2,TRBV7-2,many,TRBJ2-3
CASSQGNNEKLFF,TGTGCCAGCAGCCAAGGGAATAATGAAAAACTGTTTTTT,-,TRBV3-1,many,TRBJ1-4
CASRYSSTDTQYF,TGTGCCAGTAGGTATTCTAGCACAGATACGCAGTATTTT,-,TRBV19,-,TRBJ2-3
CASSDRVGSYNEQFF,TGTGCCAGCAGCGACAGGGTGGGCTCCTACAATGAGCAGTTCTTC,TRBD1,TRBV11-1,many,TRBJ2-1
CAGSLRETGELFF,TGTGCCGGCAGCTTAAGGGAGACCGGGGAGCTGTTTTTT,-,TRBV7-2,few,TRBJ2-2
CASSRTTGNDEQFF,TGCGCCAGCAGCCGAACTACCGGGAACGATGAGCAGTTCTTC,-,TRBV5-1,many,TRBJ2-1
CASSLNTAYGYTF,TGCGCCAGCAGCTTGAATACAGCCTATGGCTACACCTTC,-,TRBV5-1,many,TRBJ1-2
CATSRHGVVNEQFF,TGTGCCACCAGTCGTCACGGGGTGGTAAATGAGCAGTTCTTC,-,TRBV24-1,-,TRBJ2-1
CASSIRREDTGELFF,TGTGCCAGTAGTATACGCAGGGAAGACACCGGGGAGCTGTTTTTT,-,TRBV19,-,TRBJ2-2
CASRWTGALRSSYEQYF,TGTGCCAGCAGGTGGACAGGGGCGCTACGGAGCTCCTACGAGCAGTACTTC,TRBD1,TRBV2,many,TRBJ2-7
CASSSGLNSPLHF,TGTGCCAGCAGCTCGGGCCTTAATTCACCCCTCCACTTT,-,TRBV3-1,-,TRBJ1-6
CASSQGNYEQYF,TGTGCCAGCAGCCAAGGGAACTACGAGCAGTACTTC,-,TRBV14,many,TRBJ2-7
CASTDRHTEAFF,TGTGCCAGCACCGACAGGCACACTGAAGCTTTCTTT,-,TRBV3-1,many,TRBJ1-1
CASSPYALTGWNTEAFF,TGTGCCAGCAGCCCTTATGCCCTGACAGGGTGGAACACTGAAGCTTTCTTT,TRBD1,TRBV12-3/TRBV12-4,many,TRBJ1-1
CASSLISGDGELFF,TGTGCCAGCAGTTTAATATCCGGAGACGGGGAGCTGTTTTTT,-,TRBV12-3/TRBV12-4,many,TRBJ2-2
CASSEVYGYTF,TGTGCCAGCAGTGAAGTGTATGGCTACACCTTC,-,TRBV2,few,TRBJ1-2
CASSQDEGDRHDGYTF,TGCGCCAGCAGCCAAGATGAAGGAGACAGGCACGATGGCTACACCTTC,-,TRBV4-3,-,TRBJ1-2
CASSLVVLAGDGETQYF,TGCGCCAGCAGCTTGGTGGTACTAGCGGGGGATGGGGAGACCCAGTACTTC,TRBD2,TRBV5-1,-,TRBJ2-5
CAWSIQRFTDTQYF,TGTGCCTGGAGTATTCAGCGTTTTACAGATACGCAGTATTTT,-,TRBV30,many,TRBJ2-3
CASSRGEEAFF,TGTGCCAGCAGCAGGGGAGAAGAAGCTTTCTTT,-,TRBV18,many,TRBJ1-1
CASSAGGTDTQYF,TGTGCCAGCAGTGCCGGGGGCACAGATACGCAGTATTTT,-,TRBV12-3/TRBV12-4,many,TRBJ2-3
CSATGPEQQETQYF,TGCAGTGCGACCGGTCCAGAACAGCAAGAGACCCAGTACTTC,-,TRBV20-1,many,TRBJ2-5
CASSEAQGSPGSPLHF,TGTGCCAGCAGTGAAGCGCAGGGGTCCCCCGGGTCACCCCTCCACTTT,-,TRBV6-1,many,TRBJ1-6
CASSYSPGGANVLTF,TGTGCCAGCAGTTACTCCCCGGGGGGGGCCAACGTCCTGACTTTC,-,TRBV6-5,-,TRBJ2-6
CASSHATRQSSGNTIYF,TGTGCCAGCAGTCACGCTACTAGACAGAGCTCTGGAAACACCATATATTTT,-,TRBV6-1,many,TRBJ1-3
CASSVATSQSNYGYTF,TGTGCCAGCAGCGTAGCTACGTCGCAGTCAAACTATGGCTACACCTTC,-,TRBV9,-,TRBJ1-2
CSAREPVTPGNQPQHF,TGCAGTGCTAGAGAGCCCGTAACCCCGGGCAATCAGCCCCAGCATTTT,-,TRBV20-1,-,TRBJ1-5
CASTLGWGNYGYTF,TGTGCCAGCACCTTGGGATGGGGGAACTATGGCTACACCTTC,-,TRBV12-3/TRBV12-4,many,TRBJ1-2
CATSDLRAGGTDTQYF,TGTGCCACCAGTGATTTGAGAGCGGGAGGCACAGATACGCAGTATTTT,TRBD2,TRBV24-1,many,TRBJ2-3
CASSAAGDTEAFF,TGTGCCAGCAGCGCCGCAGGGGACACTGAAGCTTTCTTT,-,TRBV7-9,many,TRBJ1-1
CASSAGTGGPEAFF,TGTGCCAGCAGCGCCGGGACAGGGGGCCCTGAAGCTTTCTTT,TRBD1,TRBV9,-,TRBJ1-1
CASSPHSTATYEQYF,TGTGCCAGCAGTCCCCATTCGACAGCAACCTACGAGCAGTACTTC,-,TRBV2,many,TRBJ2-7
CAISESGAGGPHTGELFF,TGTGCCATCAGTGAGTCAGGAGCGGGGGGTCCTCACACCGGGGAGCTGTTTTTT,TRBD2,TRBV10-3,few,TRBJ2-2